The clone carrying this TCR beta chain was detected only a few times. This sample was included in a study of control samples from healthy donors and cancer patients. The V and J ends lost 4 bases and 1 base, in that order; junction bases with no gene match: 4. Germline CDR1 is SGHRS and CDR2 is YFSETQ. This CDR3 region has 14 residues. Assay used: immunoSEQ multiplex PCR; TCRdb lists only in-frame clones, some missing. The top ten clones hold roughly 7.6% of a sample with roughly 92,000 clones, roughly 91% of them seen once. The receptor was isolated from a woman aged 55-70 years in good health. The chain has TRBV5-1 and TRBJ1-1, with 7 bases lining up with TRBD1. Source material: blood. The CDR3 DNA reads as TGCGCCAGCAGCACTGGGACAGCGAACACTGAAGCTTTCTTT. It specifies CASSTGTANTEAFF. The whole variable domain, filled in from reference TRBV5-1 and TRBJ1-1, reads KAGVTQTPRYLIKTRGQQVTLSCSPISGHRSVSWYQQTPGQGLQFLFEYFSETQRNKGNFPGRFSGRQFSNSRSEMNVSTLELGDSALYLCASSTGTANTEAFFGQGTRLTVV.